The 30 T cell receptor beta chains below all came from one sample that was sequenced in a study of radiation and T cells in renal cell carcinoma. Using immunoSEQ multiplex PCR, the repertoire was profiled, and TCRdb retains in-frame clones only, with some absent. The sample has about 24,000 clones; 45% to 70% are singletons. The sample's treatment: treatment-naive control, cytoreductive nephrectomy. The specimen comprised tumor tissue, sampled from a patient whose treatment was nephrectomy without radiotherapy. These receptors originate from a human donor with renal cell carcinoma.

V and J are TRBV6-6 and TRBJ1-4; D is undetermined. CDR1 MNHNY and CDR2 SVGAGI come from the germline V gene (reference sequence). Trimming pared 0 bases from V and 6 bases from J, leaving 8 bases between. This CDR3 comprises 14 residues. For the CDR3, the DNA is TGTGCCAGCAGTTACTCGTCCAGCGATGAAAAACTGTTTTTT. Translated: CASSYSSSDEKLFF.

This clone showed up just a few times. The rearrangement links TRBV29-1 to TRBJ2-5; D is unclear. Germline V CDR1 and CDR2: SQVTM, ANQGSEA. V lost 5 bases and J 5 bases, leaving 21 bases between the germline ends. The CDR3 sequence is 15 residues long. The DNA for the CDR3 is TGCAGCGTTATACCCTACTTGGGCATCGGGGAGACCCAGTACTTC. Protein product: CSVIPYLGIGETQYF.

This clone is a singleton in its sample. J is TRBJ2-3 and V is TRBV15; 10 bases fit TRBD1. The CDR3 is made up of 18 amino acids. Germline assignment: CDR1 LNHNV and CDR2 YYDKDF (reference sequence). The trim removed 3 bases at V and 5 bases at J, leaving 14 bases unmatched. CDR3 bases: TGTGCCACCAGCAGCGGGGACAGGGGAGGCCCCGGGGGAGATACGCAGTATTTT. Translating gives CATSSGDRGGPGGDTQYF.

The V and J genes are TRBV4-3 and TRBJ2-7; 8 bases are shared with TRBD1. Germline CDR1 and CDR2: LGHNA and YSLEER. V trimming: 0 bases; J trimming: 6 bases; junction bases outside the gene matches: 7. This CDR3 comprises 15 residues. Written as DNA, the CDR3 is TGCGCCAGCAGCCAAGAGGGGGGACAGGTAGGCGAGCAGTACTTC. Translation: CASSQEGGQVGEQYF.

The rearrangement uses TRBV5-5 and TRBJ2-7; TRBD1 or TRBD2 may be the D gene (5 bases each). The CDR3 is made up of 13 amino acids. V dropped 4 bases and J dropped 2 bases, with 10 bases sitting between them. Germline CDR1 reads SGHKS; CDR2 reads YYEKEE (reference sequence). The CDR3 DNA reads as TGTGCCAGCAGCCCAAGAGGGGCCTACGAGCAGTACTTC. This gives the protein CASSPRGAYEQYF.

This clone was detected ten times or more. The chain carries TRBV20-1 and TRBJ2-7; possible D gene TRBD1, 5 bases. The V gene lost 1 base and the J gene lost 5 bases, with 6 bases spanning the gap. Germline assignment: CDR1 DFQATT and CDR2 SNEGSKA (reference sequence). The CDR3 extends over 11 amino acids. CDR3 region: CSARARDEQYF. The CDR3 DNA reads as TGCAGTGCTAGAGCCAGGGACGAGCAGTACTTC.

The rearrangement links TRBV30 to TRBJ2-1, with unresolved D. The germline V gene encodes CDR1 GTSNPN and CDR2 SVGIG (reference sequence). The CDR3 loop spans 11 amino acids. Trimming took 2 bases from V and 9 from J, leaving 8 bases between them. CDR3 sequence: CAWSPRSEQFF. CDR3 in DNA: TGTGCCTGGAGTCCTCGGAGTGAGCAGTTCTTC.

The sample holds a few counts of this clone. This chain connects TRBV27 to TRBJ1-6, with D perhaps matching TRBD1 (5 bases). The CDR3 runs 15 residues. The germline V gene encodes CDR1 MNHEY and CDR2 SMNVEV (reference sequence). The V end lost 1 base, the J end lost 10 bases, and 14 bases lay between the germline ends. The CDR3 DNA reads TGTGCCAGCAGTTTATTCAGGGCATCGTCGTCACCCCTCCACTTT. Translating gives CASSLFRASSSPLHF.

Ten or more counts support this clone. CDR3 in DNA: TGTGCCAGCAGCTCCATCGCGGGGGGTACTGGAAACACCATATATTTT. Translation gives CASSSIAGGTGNTIYF. The J gene is TRBJ1-3, the V gene TRBV7-2; perhaps TRBD1 as D (5 bases). Trimming removed 4 bases at V and 2 bases at J, with 15 bases between. CDR1 is SGHTA and CDR2 is FQGNSA in the germline V gene. The CDR3 spans 16 residues.

This clone was seen many times. The rearrangement uses TRBV18 and TRBJ1-2, with no clear D. Germline V gives CDR1 KGHSH, CDR2 LQKENI. V lost 6 bases and J lost 3, with 17 bases in between. The CDR3 is 15 amino acids. The DNA for the CDR3 is TGTGCCAGCTCGCCCCCGACTCGTGCGGACTATGGCTACACCTTC. Its protein is CASSPPTRADYGYTF.

The gene calls are TRBV4-3 and TRBJ2-1, with unresolved D. In germline, CDR1 is LGHNA, CDR2 YSLEER. This CDR3 region has 12 residues. V lost 0 bases to trimming and J lost 4 bases, with 1 base between them. The CDR3 spells CASSQEYNEQFF. In DNA form, the CDR3 reads TGCGCCAGCAGCCAAGAATACAATGAGCAGTTCTTC.

The chain links TRBV7-8 to TRBJ2-5; 9 bases match TRBD2. Germline lookup yields CDR1 SGHVS and CDR2 FQNEAQ. Germline trimming cut 1 base from V and 5 bases from J; bases unmatched to any gene: 8. This CDR3 spans 16 amino acids. Here the CDR3 DNA reads TGTGCCAGCAGCTTAGGTTCCAGCGGGGGGTGGGAGACCCAGTACTTC. It yields the protein CASSLGSSGGWETQYF.

This chain joins TRBV6-6 and TRBJ1-2; D gene uncertain. The CDR3 is made up of 13 amino acids. Germline V gene sequence: CDR1 MNHNY, CDR2 SVGAGI (reference sequence). V lost 6 bases to trimming and J lost 4 bases, with 12 bases between them. The CDR3 loop is CASSLHQLYGYTF. In DNA, the CDR3 is TGTGCCAGCAGCTTACACCAACTCTATGGCTACACCTTC.

This chain connects TRBV11-1 to TRBJ2-3, with 10 positions matching TRBD1. V lost 2 bases to trimming and J lost 5 bases; unmatched junction nucleotides: 7. Germline CDR1 is SGHAT and CDR2 is FQDESV (reference sequence). The CDR3 has 16 amino acids. The CDR3 bases are TGTGCCAGCAGCTTAACCGGGACAGGGGTGGAAGATACGCAGTATTTT. Encoded protein: CASSLTGTGVEDTQYF.

This clone has just a few counts. The chain uses TRBV7-9 and TRBJ1-1; TRBD1 is a possible D gene (5 bases). Between the trimmed V and J ends, which lost 5 bases and 7 bases, there was a span of 17 bases. Germline V lookup: CDR1 SEHNR, CDR2 FQNEAQ (reference sequence). The CDR3 has 14 residues. The DNA for the CDR3 is TGTGCCAGCAGCGCCGATCTTATACAGGTTGAAGCTTTCTTT. This translates into CASSADLIQVEAFF.

The chain couples TRBV19 to TRBJ2-4; 11 positions match TRBD1. The CDR3 runs 15 residues. CDR1 LNHDA and CDR2 SQIVND come from the germline V gene (reference sequence). V lost 4 bases and J lost 9; bases outside the gene matches: 8. Written as DNA, the CDR3 is TGTGCCAGTAGTACAAGGGACAGGGGGGTACGCATTCAGTACTTC. Its translation: CASSTRDRGVRIQYF.

Written as DNA, the CDR3 is TGTGCCAGCAGCGTCTGGGCGGGCAGGGATACAGATACGCAGTATTTT. Translated, it gives CASSVWAGRDTDTQYF. The rearrangement links TRBV9 to TRBJ2-3; D is perhaps TRBD1 or TRBD2 (5 bases each). The CDR3 extends over 16 amino acids. Germline assignment: CDR1 SGDLS and CDR2 YYNGEE. Trimming removed 2 bases from V and 3 bases from J, with 16 bases in between.

The rearrangement links TRBV7-2 to TRBJ2-5; D unresolved. CDR1 is SGHTA and CDR2 is FQGNSA in the germline V gene. V lost 1 base to trimming and J lost 5 bases, with 2 bases between them. The CDR3 consists of 11 residues. Written as DNA, the CDR3 is TGTGCCAGCAGCTTAGTGGAGACCCAGTACTTC. Translated: CASSLVETQYF. The entire variable domain, with the rest obtained from reference TRBV7-2 and TRBJ2-5, is as follows: GAGVSQSPSNKVTEKGKDVELRCDPISGHTALYWYRQSLGQGLEFLIYFQGNSAPDKSGLPSDRFSAERTGGSVSTLTIQRTQQEDSAVYLCASSLVETQYFGPGTRLLVL.

The chain uses TRBV6-5 and TRBJ1-2; 12 bases are shared with TRBD1. Trimming at V came to 1 base and at J to 6 bases, leaving 3 bases not matched to a gene. The V gene's germline CDR1 is MNHEY and CDR2 SVGAGI. This CDR3 comprises 15 residues. The CDR3 DNA follows: TGTGCCAGCAGTTACTTCGGGACAGGGGGCGATGGCTACACCTTC. This sequence encodes CASSYFGTGGDGYTF.

Judged by abundance, this clone is medium-sized (0.01 to 0.1%). This chain uses TRBV30 with TRBJ1-1; 8 nucleotides align to TRBD1. The CDR3 has 13 residues. Germline V gene sequence: CDR1 GTSNPN, CDR2 SVGIG (reference sequence). V lost 8 bases to trimming and J lost 1 base; unmatched junction nucleotides: 6. The CDR3 DNA follows: TGTGCCCGCATGGGACAGGAGAACACTGAAGCTTTCTTT. This encodes CARMGQENTEAFF. Full variable domain (missing parts from reference TRBV30 and TRBJ1-1): SQTIHQWPATLVQPVGSPLSLECTVEGTSNPNLYWYRQAAGRGLQLLFYSVGIGQISSEVPQNLSASRPQDRQFILSSKKLLLSDSGFYLCARMGQENTEAFFGQGTRLTVV.

V is TRBV19 and J is TRBJ1-1; 7 nucleotides match TRBD1. The CDR3 sequence is 13 residues long. From germline, CDR1 is LNHDA and CDR2 SQIVND (reference sequence). With V trimmed by 2 bases and J by 7 bases, 4 bases remained unmatched. The CDR3 sequence: CASSIQGVLEAFF. CDR3 nucleotide sequence: TGTGCCAGTAGTATACAGGGGGTCCTTGAAGCTTTCTTT.

This chain connects TRBV4-3 to TRBJ2-7; D is perhaps TRBD1 (7 bases). With 2 bases removed from V and 7 bases from J, the gap between germline ends came to 18 bases. Per germline, CDR1 LGHNA and CDR2 YSLEER. The CDR3 runs 15 residues. The CDR3 DNA is TGCGCCAGCAGCCAAACGACAGGGTCGGCGGGAGAGCAGTACTTC. It specifies CASSQTTGSAGEQYF.

The V gene is TRBV7-9, the J gene TRBJ1-2, with D perhaps matching TRBD1 (6 bases). Looked up from germline, CDR1 is SEHNR and CDR2 is FQNEAQ (reference sequence). Trimming cost V 5 bases and J 1 base, with 14 bases left between them. This CDR3 contains 15 residues. CDR3 in DNA: TGTGCCAGCAGCCAGACCGGGACAAATAACTATGGCTACACCTTC. It specifies CASSQTGTNNYGYTF.

The rearrangement links TRBV14 to TRBJ2-7; 12 bases are a match to TRBD1. After removal of 4 bases from V and 0 bases from J, the junction contained 7 bases not matched to a gene. The CDR3 runs 17 residues. Germline CDR1 SGHDN, CDR2 FVKESK. The CDR3 DNA reads as TGTGCCAGCAGCCCTCCCGGGACAGGGGGCGCCTCCTACGAGCAGTACTTC. It is translated as CASSPPGTGGASYEQYF.

The genes are TRBV6-5 and TRBJ2-7; no definite D call. CDR1 is MNHEY and CDR2 is SVGAGI in the germline V gene. Trimming pared 5 bases from V and 10 bases from J, leaving 15 bases between. This CDR3 contains 12 residues. The CDR3 sequence is CASSGSPSSQYF. The CDR3 bases are TGTGCCAGCAGTGGATCTCCGAGTTCTCAGTACTTC.

A few counts support this clone. This chain links TRBV5-1 with TRBJ2-4, with unresolved D. The CDR3 is 16 residues long. V lost 0 bases and J lost 1, with 11 bases in between. Germline V CDR1 and CDR2: SGHRS, YFSETQ. The CDR3 DNA reads TGCGCCAGCAGCTTGGAACCTACTGGGGCCAAAAACATTCAGTACTTC. Amino acid sequence: CASSLEPTGAKNIQYF. Looking up the rest from reference TRBV5-1 and TRBJ2-4 gives the full variable domain: KAGVTQTPRYLIKTRGQQVTLSCSPISGHRSVSWYQQTPGQGLQFLFEYFSETQRNKGNFPGRFSGRQFSNSRSEMNVSTLELGDSALYLCASSLEPTGAKNIQYFGAGTRLSVL.

This rearrangement joins TRBV7-1 to TRBJ2-7; 7 nucleotides agree with TRBD1. TRBV7-1 is designated an ORF whose function remains uncertain. The CDR3 extends over 16 amino acids. V lost 5 bases to trimming and J lost 4 bases; unmatched junction nucleotides: 14. The chain's CDR3 is CASSPLGRTGSYEQYF. The CDR3 DNA is TGTGCCAGCAGCCCCCTTGGCCGGACAGGAAGTTACGAGCAGTACTTC.

The chain carries TRBV7-2 and TRBJ1-4, with 9 bases lining up with TRBD1. The CDR3 runs to 14 residues. The junction had 5 bases not matched to a gene; V was cut back by 5 bases and J by 7 bases. The germline V gene has CDR1 SGHTA and CDR2 FQGNSA. The CDR3 nucleotides are TGTGCCAGCAGCCCTGGACAGGGGAGTGAAAAACTGTTTTTT. Protein sequence: CASSPGQGSEKLFF.

This clone was seen ten or more times. The chain couples TRBV4-3 to TRBJ2-4; 7 bases align to TRBD2. V was pared by 0 bases and J by 5 bases, with 4 bases of the junction left unmatched. Germline CDR1 and CDR2: LGHNA and YSLEER. This CDR3 is built from 15 residues. The CDR3 DNA reads as TGCGCCAGCAGCCAAGATTTCCGGGGGGAAAACATTCAGTACTTC. Its translation is CASSQDFRGENIQYF.

V usage is TRBV5-1 and J usage is TRBJ2-2; the D call may be TRBD1 or TRBD2 (6 bases each). The CDR3 extends over 15 amino acids. Trimming took 4 bases from V and 3 from J, leaving 13 bases between them. In germline, CDR1 is SGHRS, CDR2 YFSETQ. CDR3 nucleotides: TGCGCCAGCAGCCTGAGGGGGGCCGACACCGGGGAGCTGTTTTTT. This codes for CASSLRGADTGELFF.